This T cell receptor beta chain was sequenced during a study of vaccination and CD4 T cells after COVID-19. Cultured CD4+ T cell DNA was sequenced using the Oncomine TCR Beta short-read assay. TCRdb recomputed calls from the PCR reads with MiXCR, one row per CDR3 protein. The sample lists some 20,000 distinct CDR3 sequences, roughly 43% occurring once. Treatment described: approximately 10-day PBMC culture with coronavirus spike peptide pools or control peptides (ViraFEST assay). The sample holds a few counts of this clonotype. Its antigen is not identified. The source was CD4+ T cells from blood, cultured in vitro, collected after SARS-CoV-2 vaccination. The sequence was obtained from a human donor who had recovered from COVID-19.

CDR3 nucleotide sequence: TGCAGTGCTAGAGATCGCCAGACCAGCCCCTCCTATGGCTACACCTTC. Protein sequence: CSARDRQTSPSYGYTF. This chain uses TRBV20-1 with TRBJ1-2; D remains ambiguous. The V gene lost 0 bases and the J gene lost 4 bases, with 18 bases spanning the gap. Germline V gene sequence: CDR1 DFQATT, CDR2 SNEGSKA (reference sequence). This CDR3 comprises 16 residues.